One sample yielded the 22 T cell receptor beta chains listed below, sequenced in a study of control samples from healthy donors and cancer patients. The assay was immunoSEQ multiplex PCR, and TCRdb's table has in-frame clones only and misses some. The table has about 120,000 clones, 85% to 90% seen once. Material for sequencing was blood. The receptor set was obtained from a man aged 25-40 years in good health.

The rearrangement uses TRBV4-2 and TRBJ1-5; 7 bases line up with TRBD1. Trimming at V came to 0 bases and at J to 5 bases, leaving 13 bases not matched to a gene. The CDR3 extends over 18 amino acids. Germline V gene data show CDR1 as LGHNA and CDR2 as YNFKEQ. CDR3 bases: TGTGCCAGCAGCCAAGATTCAAACAGGGGAGCCTATTATCAGCCCCAGCATTTT. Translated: CASSQDSNRGAYYQPQHF.

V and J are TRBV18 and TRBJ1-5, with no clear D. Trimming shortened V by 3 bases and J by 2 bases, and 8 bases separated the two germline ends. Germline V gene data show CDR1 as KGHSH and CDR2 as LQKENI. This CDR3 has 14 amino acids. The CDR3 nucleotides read TGTGCCAGCTCACCGGAGGGAGGCAATCAGCCCCAGCATTTT. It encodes CASSPEGGNQPQHF.

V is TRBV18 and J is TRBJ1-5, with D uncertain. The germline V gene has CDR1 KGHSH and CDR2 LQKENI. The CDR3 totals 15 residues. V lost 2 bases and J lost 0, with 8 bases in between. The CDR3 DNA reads TGTGCCAGCTCACCAGAGGCATATAGCAATCAGCCCCAGCATTTT. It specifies CASSPEAYSNQPQHF.

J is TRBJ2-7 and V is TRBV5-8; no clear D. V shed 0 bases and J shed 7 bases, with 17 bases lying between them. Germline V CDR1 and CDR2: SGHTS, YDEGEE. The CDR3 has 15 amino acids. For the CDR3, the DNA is TGTGCCAGCAGCTTGGGGACCATTAGTATTTGGGAGCAGTACTTC. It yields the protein CASSLGTISIWEQYF. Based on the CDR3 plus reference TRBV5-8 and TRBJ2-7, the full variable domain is EAGVTQSPTHLIKTRGQQATLRCSPISGHTSVYWYQQALGLGLQFLLWYDEGEERNRGNFPPRFSGRQFPNYSSELNVNALELEDSALYLCASSLGTISIWEQYFGPGTRLTVT.

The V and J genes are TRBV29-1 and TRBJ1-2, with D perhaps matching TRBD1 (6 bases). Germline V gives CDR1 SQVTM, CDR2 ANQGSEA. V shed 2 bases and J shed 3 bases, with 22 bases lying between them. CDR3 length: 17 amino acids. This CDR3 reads CSVESMDRPSFHYGYTF. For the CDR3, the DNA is TGCAGCGTTGAATCAATGGACAGACCCTCTTTTCACTATGGCTACACCTTC.

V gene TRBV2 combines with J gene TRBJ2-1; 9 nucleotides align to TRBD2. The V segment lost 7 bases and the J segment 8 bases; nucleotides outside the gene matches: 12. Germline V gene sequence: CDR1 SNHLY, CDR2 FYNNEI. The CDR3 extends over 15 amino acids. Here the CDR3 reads CASNTKRGGGDEQFF. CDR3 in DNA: TGTGCCAGCAACACGAAGCGCGGGGGGGGCGATGAGCAGTTCTTC.

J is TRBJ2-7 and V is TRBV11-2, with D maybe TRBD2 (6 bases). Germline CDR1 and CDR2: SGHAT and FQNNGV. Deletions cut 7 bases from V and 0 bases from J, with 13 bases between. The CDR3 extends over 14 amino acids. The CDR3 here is CASTQWGVSYEQYF. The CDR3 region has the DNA TGTGCCAGCACCCAATGGGGGGTCTCCTACGAGCAGTACTTC. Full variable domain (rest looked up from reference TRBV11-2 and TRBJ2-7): EAGVAQSPRYKIIEKRQSVAFWCNPISGHATLYWYQQILGQGPKLLIQFQNNGVVDDSQLPKDRFSAERLKGVDSTLKIQPAKLEDSAVYLCASTQWGVSYEQYFGPGTRLTVT.

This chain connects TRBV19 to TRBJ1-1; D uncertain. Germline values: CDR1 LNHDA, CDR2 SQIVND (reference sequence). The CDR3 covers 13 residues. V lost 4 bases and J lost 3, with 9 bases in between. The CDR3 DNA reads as TGTGCCAGTAGTACAACAGCGTACACTGAAGCTTTCTTT. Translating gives CASSTTAYTEAFF.

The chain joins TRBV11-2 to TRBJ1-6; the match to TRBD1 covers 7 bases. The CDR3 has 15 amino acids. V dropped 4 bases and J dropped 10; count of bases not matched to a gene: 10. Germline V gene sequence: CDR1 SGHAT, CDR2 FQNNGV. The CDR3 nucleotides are TGTGCCAGCAGCTCACTACAGGGGATACGGTCACCCCTCCACTTT. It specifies CASSSLQGIRSPLHF.

The CDR3 spells CASGIQGGTEAFF. The CDR3 DNA reads TGTGCCAGCGGGATCCAGGGGGGCACTGAAGCTTTCTTT. The chain recombines TRBV28 with TRBJ1-1; 7 positions agree with TRBD1. V shed 8 bases and J 4 bases; nucleotides not matched to a gene: 7. Per germline, CDR1 MDHEN and CDR2 SYDVKM. This CDR3 has 13 residues.

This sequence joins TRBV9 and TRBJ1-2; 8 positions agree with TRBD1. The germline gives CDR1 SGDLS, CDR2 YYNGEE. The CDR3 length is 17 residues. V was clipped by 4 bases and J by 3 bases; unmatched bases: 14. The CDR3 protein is CASSPRQGMGVDYGYTF. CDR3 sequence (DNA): TGTGCCAGCAGCCCCCGACAGGGGATGGGGGTCGACTATGGCTACACCTTC.

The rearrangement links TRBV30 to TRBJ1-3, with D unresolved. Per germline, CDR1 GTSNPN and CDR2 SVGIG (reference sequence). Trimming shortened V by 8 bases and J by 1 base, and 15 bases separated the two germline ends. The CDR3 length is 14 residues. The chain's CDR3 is CAGITWTSGNTIYF. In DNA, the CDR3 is TGTGCCGGAATCACTTGGACTTCTGGAAACACCATATATTTT.

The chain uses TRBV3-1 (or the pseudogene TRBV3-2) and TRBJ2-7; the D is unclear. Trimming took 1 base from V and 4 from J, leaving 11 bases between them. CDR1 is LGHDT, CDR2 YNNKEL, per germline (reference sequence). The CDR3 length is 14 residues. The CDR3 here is CASSQGSGRYEQYV. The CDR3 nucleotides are TGTGCCAGCAGCCAAGGCTCCGGTCGGTACGAGCAGTACGTC.

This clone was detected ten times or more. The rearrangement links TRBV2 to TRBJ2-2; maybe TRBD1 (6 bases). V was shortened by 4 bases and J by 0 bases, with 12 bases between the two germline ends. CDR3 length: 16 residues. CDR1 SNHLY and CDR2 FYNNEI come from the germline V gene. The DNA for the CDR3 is TGTGCCAGCAGTGTTACAGGGTTGGCGAACACCGGGGAGCTGTTTTTT. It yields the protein CASSVTGLANTGELFF.

The CDR3 sequence: CASSLVPPGIDTGELFF. The CDR3 nucleotides read TGTGCCAGCAGCTTAGTTCCTCCTGGGATTGATACCGGGGAGCTGTTTTTT. J is TRBJ2-2 and V is TRBV7-8; D remains unclear. Per germline, CDR1 SGHVS and CDR2 FQNEAQ. Trimming removed 1 base from V and 5 bases from J, with 17 bases in between. The CDR3 runs 17 residues.

DNA of the CDR3: TGTGCCACCAGTGATACCAGGGGGGCCACCGGGGAGCTGTTTTTT. This translates into CATSDTRGATGELFF. The chain recombines TRBV24-1 with TRBJ2-2, with a weak D call TRBD1 (7 bases). This CDR3 is built from 15 residues. V shed 3 bases and J shed 4 bases, with 11 bases lying between them. CDR1 KGHDR and CDR2 SFDVKD come from the germline V gene.

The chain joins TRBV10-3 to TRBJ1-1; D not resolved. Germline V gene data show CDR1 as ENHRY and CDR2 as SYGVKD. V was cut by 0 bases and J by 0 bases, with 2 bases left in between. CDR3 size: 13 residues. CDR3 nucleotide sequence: TGTGCCATCAGTGAGTCCCTGAACACTGAAGCTTTCTTT. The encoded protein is CAISESLNTEAFF.

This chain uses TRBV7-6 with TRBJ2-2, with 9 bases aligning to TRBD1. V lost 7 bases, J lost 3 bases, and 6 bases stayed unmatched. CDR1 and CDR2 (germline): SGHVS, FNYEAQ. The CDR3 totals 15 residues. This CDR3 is CASNPGQGYTGELFF. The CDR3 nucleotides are TGTGCCAGCAACCCGGGACAGGGTTACACCGGGGAGCTGTTTTTT. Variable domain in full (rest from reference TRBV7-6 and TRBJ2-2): GAGVSQSPRYKVTKRGQDVALRCDPISGHVSLYWYRQALGQGPEFLTYFNYEAQQDKSGLPNDRFSAERPEGSISTLTIQRTEQRDSAMYRCASNPGQGYTGELFFGEGSRLTVL.

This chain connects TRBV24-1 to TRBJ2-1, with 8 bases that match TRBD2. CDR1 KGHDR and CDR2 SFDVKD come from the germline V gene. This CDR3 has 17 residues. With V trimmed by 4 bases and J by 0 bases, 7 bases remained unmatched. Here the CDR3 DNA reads TGTGCCACCAGTGACCCTCGGGGGGGGAGCTCCTACAATGAGCAGTTCTTC. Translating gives CATSDPRGGSSYNEQFF.

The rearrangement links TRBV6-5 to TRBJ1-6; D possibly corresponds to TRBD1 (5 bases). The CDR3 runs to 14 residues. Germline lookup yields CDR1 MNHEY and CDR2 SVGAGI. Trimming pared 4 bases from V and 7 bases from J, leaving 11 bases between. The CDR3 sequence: CASSSEGPNSPLHF. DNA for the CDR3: TGTGCCAGCAGTTCAGAGGGACCCAATTCACCCCTCCACTTT.

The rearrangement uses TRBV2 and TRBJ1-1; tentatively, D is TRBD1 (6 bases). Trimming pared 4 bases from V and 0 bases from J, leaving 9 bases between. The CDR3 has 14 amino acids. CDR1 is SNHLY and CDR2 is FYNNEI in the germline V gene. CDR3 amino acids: CASSVGQMNTEAFF. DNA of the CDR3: TGTGCCAGCAGTGTTGGACAGATGAACACTGAAGCTTTCTTT.

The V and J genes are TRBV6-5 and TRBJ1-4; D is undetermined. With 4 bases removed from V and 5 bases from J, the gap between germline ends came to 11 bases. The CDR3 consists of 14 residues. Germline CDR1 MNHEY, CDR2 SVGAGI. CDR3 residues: CASSSHTLNEKLFF. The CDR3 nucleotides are TGTGCCAGCAGTTCACACACCTTGAATGAAAAACTGTTTTTT.